This TCR beta chain was recorded in a study of T cells in Graves' hyperthyroidism and ophthalmopathy. Broader study findings: Most thyroid clonotypes expanded above 0.001 appeared in blood too. Researchers report that a 13 V-J model separated ophthalmopathy from stable hyperthyroidism. Model output signaled ophthalmopathy a median around 6.9 months ahead of onset.

This clonotype was counted many times. What it binds is unknown. RNA transcripts served as the template for amplifying TCR beta CDR3 regions. TCR CDR3 underwent first-round RT-PCR with the HTBI primer set. TCRdb processed the multiplex PCR reads anew with MiXCR; each CDR3 protein has one entry. The profile shows about 200,000 distinct CDR3 sequences, approximately 20% of them singletons. Looked up from germline, CDR1 is SNHLY and CDR2 is FYNNEI. The length of the CDR3 is 13 residues. V trimming: 8 bases; J trimming: 5 bases; junction bases outside the gene matches: 3. Recently diagnosed hyperthyroidism of less than 2 months' duration affected patients aged 18 to 65.

The chain links TRBV2 to TRBJ1-4; 9 nucleotides match TRBD1. The TCR comes from a middle-aged man with Graves' hyperthyroidism. The sample was blood. In nucleotides, the CDR3 is TGTGCCAGCGGAGGGACAGGGAATGAAAAACTGTTTTTT. This codes for CASGGTGNEKLFF. The entire variable domain, with the rest obtained from reference TRBV2 and TRBJ1-4, is as follows: EPEVTQTPSHQVTQMGQEVILRCVPISNHLYFYWYRQILGQKVEFLVSFYNNEISEKSEIFDDQFSVERPDGSNFTLKIRSTKLEDSAMYFCASGGTGNEKLFFGSGTQLSVL.